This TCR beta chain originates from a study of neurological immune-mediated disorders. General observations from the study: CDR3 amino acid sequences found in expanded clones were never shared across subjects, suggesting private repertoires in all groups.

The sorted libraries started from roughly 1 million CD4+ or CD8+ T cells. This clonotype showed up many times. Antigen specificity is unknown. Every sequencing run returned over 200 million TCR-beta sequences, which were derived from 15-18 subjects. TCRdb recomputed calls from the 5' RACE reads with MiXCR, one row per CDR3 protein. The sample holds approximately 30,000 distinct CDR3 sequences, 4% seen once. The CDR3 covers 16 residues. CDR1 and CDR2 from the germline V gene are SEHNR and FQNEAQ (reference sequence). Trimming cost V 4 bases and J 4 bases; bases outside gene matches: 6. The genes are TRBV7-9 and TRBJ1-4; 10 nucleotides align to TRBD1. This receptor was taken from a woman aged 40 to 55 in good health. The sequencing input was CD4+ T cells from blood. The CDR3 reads CASSSGQGRINEKLFF. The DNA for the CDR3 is TGTGCCAGCAGCTCGGGACAGGGGCGGATTAATGAAAAACTGTTTTTT.